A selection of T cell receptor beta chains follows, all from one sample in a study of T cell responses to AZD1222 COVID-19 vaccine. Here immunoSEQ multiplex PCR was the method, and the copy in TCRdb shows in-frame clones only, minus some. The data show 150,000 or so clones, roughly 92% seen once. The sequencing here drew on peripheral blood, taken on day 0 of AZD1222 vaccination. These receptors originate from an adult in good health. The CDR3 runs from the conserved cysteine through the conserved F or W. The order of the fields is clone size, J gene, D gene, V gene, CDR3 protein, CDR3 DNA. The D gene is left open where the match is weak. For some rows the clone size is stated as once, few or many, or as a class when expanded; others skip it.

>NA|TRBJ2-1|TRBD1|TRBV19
CASEDRDGDNEQFF
TGTGCCAGCGAGGACAGGGATGGAGACAATGAGCAGTTCTTC
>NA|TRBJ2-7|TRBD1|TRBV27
CASSSRGRGYEQYF
TGTGCCAGCAGTTCCAGGGGGCGAGGCTACGAGCAGTACTTC
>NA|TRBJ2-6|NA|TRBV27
CASSRGLSLSGANVLTF
TGTGCCAGCAGTCGAGGGCTTAGCCTGTCTGGGGCCAACGTCCTGACTTTC
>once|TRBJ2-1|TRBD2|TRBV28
CASSRTSGTYNEQFF
TGTGCCAGCAGTCGGACTAGCGGGACCTACAATGAGCAGTTCTTC
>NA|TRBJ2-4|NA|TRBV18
CASSPRVTDRIAKNIQYF
TGTGCCAGCTCACCAAGGGTGACAGACCGAATAGCCAAAAACATTCAGTACTTC
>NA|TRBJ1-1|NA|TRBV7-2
CASSPLGRDTEAFF
TGTGCCAGCAGCCCCTTGGGGAGAGACACTGAAGCTTTCTTT
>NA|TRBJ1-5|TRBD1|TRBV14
CASSPQGMGGNQPQHF
TGTGCCAGCAGCCCACAGGGGATGGGTGGCAATCAGCCCCAGCATTTT
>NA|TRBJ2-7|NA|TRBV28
CASSFAGAYEQYF
TGTGCCAGCAGTTTCGCAGGGGCCTACGAGCAGTACTTC
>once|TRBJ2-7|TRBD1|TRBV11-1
CASTPRTGGPYEQYF
TGTGCCAGCACCCCCCGGACAGGGGGCCCCTACGAGCAGTACTTC
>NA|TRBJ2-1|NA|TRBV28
CASSRSGTYNEQFF
TGTGCCAGCAGCCGATCGGGGACTTACAATGAGCAGTTCTTC
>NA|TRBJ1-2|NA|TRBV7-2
CASSPARPEQDSGGYTF
TGTGCCAGCAGCCCAGCCCGCCCGGAACAGGACTCGGGGGGCTACACCTTC
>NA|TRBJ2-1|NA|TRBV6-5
CASRRGALGNEQFF
TGTGCCAGCAGGAGAGGGGCTCTGGGTAATGAGCAGTTCTTC
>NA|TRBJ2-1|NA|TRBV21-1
CASSKVPKRGGSPDEQFF
TGTGCCAGCAGCAAAGTCCCCAAGCGGGGGGGTTCACCCGATGAGCAGTTCTTC
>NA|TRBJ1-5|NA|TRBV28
CASSLLGALSHQPQHF
TGTGCCAGCAGTTTGTTGGGGGCCCTAAGCCATCAGCCCCAGCATTTT
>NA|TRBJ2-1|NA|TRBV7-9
CASSFSGGVSYNEQFF
TGTGCCAGCAGCTTTTCAGGGGGGGTATCCTACAATGAGCAGTTCTTC
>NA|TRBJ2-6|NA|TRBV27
CASKKGAGANVLTF
TGTGCCAGCAAGAAAGGGGCTGGGGCCAACGTCCTGACTTTC
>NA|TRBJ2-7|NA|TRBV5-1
CASSLGGREVFYEQYF
TGCGCCAGCAGCTTGGGGGGCAGGGAGGTTTTCTACGAGCAGTACTTC
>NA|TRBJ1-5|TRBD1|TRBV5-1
CASSITGDSNQPQHF
TGCGCCAGCAGCATAACAGGGGACAGCAATCAGCCCCAGCATTTT
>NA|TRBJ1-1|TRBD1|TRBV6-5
CASSYPRQGRTEAFF
TGTGCCAGCAGTTACCCTAGACAGGGGAGGACTGAAGCTTTCTTT
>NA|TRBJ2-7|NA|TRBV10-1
CASSTVGLLDCYEQYF
TGCGCCAGCAGCACGGTCGGACTCTTGGATTGCTACGAGCAGTACTTC
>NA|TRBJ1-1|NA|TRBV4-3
CASSQDLPGLLYTEAFF
TGCGCCAGCAGCCAAGATCTCCCGGGCTTATTGTACACTGAAGCTTTCTTT
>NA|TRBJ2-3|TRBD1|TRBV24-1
CATSDPRQGEGTDTQYF
TGTGCCACCAGTGACCCTCGACAGGGTGAGGGCACAGATACGCAGTATTTT
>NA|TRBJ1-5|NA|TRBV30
CAWSVGHVNSNQPQHF
TGTGCCTGGAGTGTAGGTCACGTAAATAGCAATCAGCCCCAGCATTTT
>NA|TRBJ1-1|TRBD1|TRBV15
CATSRGQGLNTEAFF
TGTGCCACCAGCAGAGGACAGGGCTTGAACACTGAAGCTTTCTTT
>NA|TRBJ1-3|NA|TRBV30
CAWRWGENSGNTIYF
TGTGCCTGGAGGTGGGGGGAAAACTCTGGAAACACCATATATTTT
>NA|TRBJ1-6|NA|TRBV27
CASSIDSSRLPNSPLHF
TGTGCCAGCAGTATCGACTCTTCAAGGCTACCAAATTCACCCCTCCACTTT
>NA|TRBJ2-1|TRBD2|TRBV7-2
CASSLVGSGEYNEQFF
TGTGCCAGCAGCTTAGTCGGTAGCGGGGAGTACAATGAGCAGTTCTTC
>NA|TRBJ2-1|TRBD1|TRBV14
CASSNRQGELYNEQFF
TGTGCCAGCAGCAACCGACAGGGGGAACTCTACAATGAGCAGTTCTTC
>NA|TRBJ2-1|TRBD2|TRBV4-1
CASSQARPGLAGGIEQFF
TGCGCCAGCAGCCAAGCCCGCCCGGGACTAGCGGGGGGAATTGAGCAGTTCTTC
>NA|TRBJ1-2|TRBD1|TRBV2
CASSTRTGTSYGYTF
TGTGCCAGCAGTACTCGGACAGGGACTTCCTATGGCTACACCTTC
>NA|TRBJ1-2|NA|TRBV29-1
CSVDQRTGNYGYTF
TGCAGCGTTGACCAGAGGACGGGTAACTATGGCTACACCTTC
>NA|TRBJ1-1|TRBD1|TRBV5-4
CASSIGQGRTEAFF
TGTGCCAGCAGCATAGGACAGGGGAGGACTGAAGCTTTCTTT
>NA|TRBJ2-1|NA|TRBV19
CASSVTGLNEQFF
TGTGCCAGTAGTGTTACAGGGTTGAATGAGCAGTTCTTC
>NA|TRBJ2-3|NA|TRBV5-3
CARSFLGQDTQYF
TGTGCCAGAAGCTTTTTAGGCCAAGATACGCAGTATTTT
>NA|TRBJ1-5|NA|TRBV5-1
CASSLEAGRNQPQHF
TGCGCCAGCAGCTTGGAGGCAGGGAGGAATCAGCCCCAGCATTTT
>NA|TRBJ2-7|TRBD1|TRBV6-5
CASSRQGGAYEQYF
TGTGCCAGCAGCAGACAGGGGGGCGCCTACGAGCAGTACTTC
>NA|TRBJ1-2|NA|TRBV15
CATSRPEREGLGGYTF
TGTGCCACCAGCAGACCCGAACGGGAAGGATTAGGCGGCTACACCTTC
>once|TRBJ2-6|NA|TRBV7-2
CASSKGVGSHSGANVLTF
TGTGCCAGCAGTAAGGGGGTTGGGTCCCACTCTGGGGCCAACGTCCTGACTTTC
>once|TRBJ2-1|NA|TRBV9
CASSVRDTYYNEQFF
TGTGCCAGCAGCGTTCGGGACACCTACTACAATGAGCAGTTCTTC
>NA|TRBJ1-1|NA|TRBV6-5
CASSRDSEAFF
TGTGCCAGCAGTCGGGACTCTGAAGCTTTCTTT
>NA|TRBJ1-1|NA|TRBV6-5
CASSSRQYTEAFF
TGTGCCAGCAGTTCTCGACAGTACACTGAAGCTTTCTTT
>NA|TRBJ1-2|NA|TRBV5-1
CASSLAGRHNYGYTF
TGCGCCAGCAGCTTGGCGGGGAGACATAACTATGGCTACACCTTC
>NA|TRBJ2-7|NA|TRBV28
CASSPAPPSYPYEQYF
TGTGCCAGCAGTCCGGCCCCCCCGTCCTATCCCTACGAGCAGTACTTC
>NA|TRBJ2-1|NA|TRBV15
CATSRDLGSNNEQFF
TGTGCCACCAGCAGAGATCTAGGCAGTAACAATGAGCAGTTCTTC
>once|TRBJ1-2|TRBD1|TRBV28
CASSPRGQGIGYTF
TGTGCCAGCAGCCCCCGAGGACAGGGGATTGGCTACACCTTC
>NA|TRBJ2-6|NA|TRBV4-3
CASSPATGGSGANVLTF
TGCGCCAGCAGCCCGGCGACTGGGGGCTCTGGGGCCAACGTCCTGACTTTC
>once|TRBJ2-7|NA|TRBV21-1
CASSKVGQGAPYEQYF
NA
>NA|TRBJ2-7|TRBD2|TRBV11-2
CASSPLAGVWEQYF
TGTGCCAGCAGCCCTCTAGCGGGGGTCTGGGAGCAGTACTTC
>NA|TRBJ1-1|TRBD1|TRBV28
CASSPRDRGSLNTEAFF
TGTGCCAGCAGTCCACGGGACAGGGGGAGCTTGAACACTGAAGCTTTCTTT
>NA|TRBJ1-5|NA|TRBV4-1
CASSQDSGTGQPQHF
TGCGCCAGCAGCCAAGATTCCGGGACCGGGCAGCCCCAGCATTTT
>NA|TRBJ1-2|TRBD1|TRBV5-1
CASSLDRGLGYTF
TGCGCCAGCAGCTTGGACAGGGGGCTTGGCTACACCTTC
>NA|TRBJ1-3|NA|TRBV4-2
CASSDLARRISSGNTIYF
TGTGCCAGCAGCGACTTGGCCAGACGGATAAGCTCTGGAAACACCATATATTTT
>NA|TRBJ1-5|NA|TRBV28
CASSSGRQPQHF
TGTGCCAGCAGTTCAGGGCGTCAGCCCCAGCATTTT